A single sample is the source of the 26 T cell receptor beta chains below, sequenced in a study of T cell responses to AZD1222 COVID-19 vaccine. Clones were read by immunoSEQ multiplex PCR, and TCRdb kept only the in-frame ones, dropping some. The sample consists of 100,000 or so clones, more than 70% of them appearing once. This specimen consisted of peripheral blood, obtained on day 0 of AZD1222 vaccination. These receptors originate from an adult in good health.

The chain links TRBV7-2 to TRBJ1-2, with D hard to call. The ends were cut back, 1 base at V and 8 bases at J, with 14 bases in the middle. The length of the CDR3 is 14 residues. Germline V gene data show CDR1 as SGHTA and CDR2 as FQGNSA. The CDR3 DNA reads TGTGCCAGCAGCTTAGTTGGGTCCTCGGAGGGCTACACCTTC. It translates to CASSLVGSSEGYTF.

This clone was observed once. This sequence joins TRBV19 and TRBJ1-5; D might be TRBD1 (5 bases). CDR3 length: 15 amino acids. Germline values: CDR1 LNHDA, CDR2 SQIVND (reference sequence). V shed 3 bases and J shed 0 bases, with 9 bases lying between them. CDR3 residues: CASSMKQASNQPQHF. The CDR3 DNA sequence: TGTGCCAGTAGTATGAAACAGGCTAGCAATCAGCCCCAGCATTTT.

This clone was recorded only once. This chain connects TRBV3-1 (or the pseudogene TRBV3-2) to TRBJ2-1; 11 bases line up with TRBD2. The germline CDR1 and CDR2 sequences are LGHDT and YNNKEL (reference sequence). The CDR3 has 17 residues. After removal of 2 bases from V and 8 bases from J, the junction contained 11 bases not matched to a gene. The CDR3 loop reads CASSQRTSGPLEYEQFF. CDR3 in DNA: TGTGCCAGCAGCCAAAGGACTAGCGGGCCATTGGAATATGAGCAGTTCTTC.

The CDR3 sequence: CASSQERTSGSSYEQYF. In nucleotides, the CDR3 is TGTGCCAGCAGCCAAGAAAGGACTAGCGGTAGCTCCTACGAGCAGTACTTC. The rearrangement links TRBV4-2 to TRBJ2-7; 10 bases line up with TRBD2. The V gene end was trimmed by 0 bases and the J gene end by 0 bases; junction bases not matched to a gene: 5. The CDR3 length is 17 residues. Germline CDR1 and CDR2: LGHNA and YNFKEQ.

This clone was counted a few times. This chain connects TRBV18 to TRBJ1-1, with TRBD1 matching over 7 bases. Per germline, CDR1 KGHSH and CDR2 LQKENI. Trimming took 2 bases from V and 1 from J; bases not matched to a gene: 7. There are 16 residues in the CDR3. CDR3 DNA sequence: TGTGCCAGCTCACCATCCCCAACAGGGGCGAACACTGAAGCTTTCTTT. Amino acid sequence: CASSPSPTGANTEAFF. Based on the CDR3 plus reference TRBV18 and TRBJ1-1, the full variable domain is NAGVMQNPRHLVRRRGQEARLRCSPMKGHSHVYWYRQLPEEGLKFMVYLQKENIIDESGMPKERFSAEFPKEGPSILRIQQVVRGDSAAYFCASSPSPTGANTEAFFGQGTRLTVV.

The chain couples TRBV4-3 to TRBJ1-1; 7 positions match TRBD1. V trimming: 4 bases; J trimming: 4 bases; junction bases outside the gene matches: 9. This CDR3 is built from 15 residues. The V gene's germline CDR1 is LGHNA and CDR2 YSLEER. DNA of the CDR3: TGCGCCAGCAGCCTAAAGACAGGGCTGGGCACTGAAGCTTTCTTT. It translates to CASSLKTGLGTEAFF.

V and J are TRBV19 and TRBJ2-3, with D uncertain. Germline-derived CDR1 and CDR2 are LNHDA and SQIVND (reference sequence). This CDR3 spans 13 amino acids. The V end lost 2 bases, the J end lost 3 bases, and 6 bases lay between the germline ends. The CDR3 is CASSISGTDTQYF. The CDR3 DNA reads as TGTGCCAGTAGTATATCCGGAACAGATACGCAGTATTTT.

The rearrangement uses TRBV7-2 and TRBJ1-1; 9 bases align to TRBD1. V was clipped by 4 bases and J by 3 bases; unmatched bases: 3. This CDR3 has 14 amino acids. Germline V lookup: CDR1 SGHTA, CDR2 FQGNSA. CDR3 region: CASSWGTGHTEAFF. The CDR3 DNA reads as TGTGCCAGCAGCTGGGGGACAGGGCACACTGAAGCTTTCTTT. Drawing the rest from reference TRBV7-2 and TRBJ1-1, the complete variable domain is GAGVSQSPSNKVTEKGKDVELRCDPISGHTALYWYRQSLGQGLEFLIYFQGNSAPDKSGLPSDRFSAERTGGSVSTLTIQRTQQEDSAVYLCASSWGTGHTEAFFGQGTRLTVV.

This clone was counted once. The rearrangement joins TRBV6-2 or TRBV6-3 to TRBJ2-1; D may be TRBD2 (6 bases). This CDR3 has 17 residues. V was pared by 2 bases and J by 5 bases, with 19 bases between. Per the germline V gene, CDR1 is MNHEY and CDR2 is SVGEGT. DNA for the CDR3: TGTGCCAGCAGTTACGGGGCGGGATTCGTAATAAACAATGAGCAGTTCTTC. It specifies CASSYGAGFVINNEQFF.

The chain uses TRBV18 and TRBJ2-2; maybe TRBD1 (5 bases). Germline V gives CDR1 KGHSH, CDR2 LQKENI. The ends were cut back, 0 bases at V and 6 bases at J, with 17 bases in the middle. CDR3 size: 17 residues. The CDR3 nucleotides read TGTGCCAGCTCACCACCGGTGGGCAGGGAAATCGCCGGGGAGCTGTTTTTT. This translates into CASSPPVGREIAGELFF.

V and J are TRBV6-5 and TRBJ2-1, with 9 bases identical to TRBD2. V shed 0 bases, J shed 0 bases, and the junction held 0 bases outside the gene matches. Germline V CDR1 and CDR2: MNHEY, SVGAGI. This CDR3 is built from 16 residues. The CDR3 is CASSYSSGSSYNEQFF. Written as DNA, the CDR3 is TGTGCCAGCAGTTACTCTAGCGGGAGCTCCTACAATGAGCAGTTCTTC.

The rearrangement uses TRBV27 and TRBJ2-3, with D tentatively TRBD2 (6 bases). Deletions cut 6 bases from V and 7 bases from J, with 20 bases between. Germline V CDR1 and CDR2: MNHEY, SMNVEV (reference sequence). The CDR3 contains 15 residues. CDR3 DNA sequence: TGTGCCAGCAGCACCTTCCTTCGGGAGAGGAATACGCAGTATTTT. It encodes CASSTFLRERNTQYF.

The CDR3 loop is CASSPPGINEQYF. The DNA for the CDR3 is TGTGCCAGCTCACCACCAGGGATAAACGAGCAGTACTTC. The chain has TRBV18 and TRBJ2-7, with D hard to call. V lost 0 bases and J lost 5, with 8 bases in between. Germline V lookup: CDR1 KGHSH, CDR2 LQKENI. The CDR3 has 13 amino acids.

This clone ranks as medium-sized. The rearrangement links TRBV7-9 to TRBJ1-2; D is undetermined. The V end lost 1 base, the J end lost 8 bases, and 14 bases lay between the germline ends. The germline V gene encodes CDR1 SEHNR and CDR2 FQNEAQ (reference sequence). The CDR3 is 14 residues long. DNA of the CDR3: TGTGCCAGCAGCTTAGTCAGGCCAGGAGGCGGCTACACCTTC. As protein: CASSLVRPGGGYTF.

This chain uses TRBV6-5 with TRBJ1-2, with a weak D call TRBD1 (6 bases). Per the germline V gene, CDR1 is MNHEY and CDR2 is SVGAGI. V was trimmed by 0 bases and J by 1 base, leaving 6 bases between them. CDR3 length: 14 residues. The CDR3 is CASSYSDSNYGYTF. CDR3 nucleotides: TGTGCCAGCAGTTACTCGGACAGTAACTATGGCTACACCTTC.

This clone was detected only a few times. The rearrangement uses TRBV27 and TRBJ2-7; 10 nucleotides align to TRBD2. The CDR3 runs to 16 residues. J gave up 0 bases and V 5 bases, and 7 bases lay outside the gene matches. In germline, CDR1 is MNHEY, CDR2 SMNVEV (reference sequence). CDR3 amino acids: CASSTTSGNTSYEQYF. The CDR3 bases are TGTGCCAGCAGTACCACTAGCGGGAACACCTCCTACGAGCAGTACTTC.

The CDR3 region is CASSLLAGLGTTEAFF. The CDR3 DNA reads TGTGCCAGCAGTTTGCTCGCGGGTCTTGGGACCACTGAAGCTTTCTTT. This sequence joins TRBV28 and TRBJ1-1, with a possible D match to TRBD1 (5 bases). The CDR3 loop spans 16 amino acids. Trimming took off 3 bases at V and 4 bases at J, with 18 bases between the two ends. CDR1 and CDR2 from the germline V gene are MDHEN and SYDVKM.

V is TRBV4-2 and J is TRBJ2-7; 14 bases fit TRBD2. The CDR3 totals 18 residues. Germline values: CDR1 LGHNA, CDR2 YNFKEQ. The V gene end was trimmed by 3 bases and the J gene end by 5 bases; junction bases not matched to a gene: 12. The CDR3 reads CASSHAYKGTSGSNEQYF. Written as DNA, the CDR3 is TGTGCCAGCAGCCACGCCTACAAGGGGACTAGCGGGAGTAACGAGCAGTACTTC.

This sequence joins TRBV27 and TRBJ1-4, with 9 bases that match TRBD1. The CDR3 covers 16 residues. Germline lookup yields CDR1 MNHEY and CDR2 SMNVEV (reference sequence). The junction had 9 bases not matched to a gene; V was cut back by 10 bases and J by 0 bases. The CDR3 region is CATGWTGVATNEKLFF. CDR3 sequence (DNA): TGTGCCACAGGATGGACAGGGGTTGCAACTAATGAAAAACTGTTTTTT.

This chain links TRBV7-9 with TRBJ2-3; D gene uncertain. This CDR3 is built from 14 residues. Germline loops: CDR1 SEHNR, CDR2 FQNEAQ (reference sequence). The V end was cut by 5 bases, the J end by 1 base, with 10 bases between. The CDR3 loop reads CASSPARGTDTQYF. The CDR3 DNA reads TGTGCCAGCAGCCCTGCTCGGGGCACAGATACGCAGTATTTT.

The chain couples TRBV27 to TRBJ1-1; a weak D match, TRBD1 (6 bases). V lost 6 bases, J lost 1 base, and 15 bases lay in between. Germline V lookup: CDR1 MNHEY, CDR2 SMNVEV (reference sequence). The CDR3 has 15 residues. DNA of the CDR3: TGTGCCAGCAGGCAAACCCGCAGGGGGAACACTGAAGCTTTCTTT. This codes for CASRQTRRGNTEAFF.

The chain recombines TRBV19 with TRBJ1-4; 7 positions match TRBD1. Germline V gene lookup returns CDR1 LNHDA and CDR2 SQIVND (reference sequence). This CDR3 comprises 16 residues. The V segment lost 5 bases and the J segment 3 bases; nucleotides outside the gene matches: 9. For the CDR3, the DNA is TGTGCCAGTAGTCTACAGGGGCTCAGGGCTAATGAAAAACTGTTTTTT. Encoded protein: CASSLQGLRANEKLFF.

The V and J genes are TRBV30 and TRBJ1-2; D is uncertain. V was shortened by 7 bases and J by 8 bases, with 23 bases between the two germline ends. The length of the CDR3 is 14 residues. Germline-derived CDR1 and CDR2 are GTSNPN and SVGIG (reference sequence). The chain's CDR3 is CASEGRVDLNGYTF. The CDR3 DNA reads TGTGCCTCCGAGGGTAGGGTCGACTTGAACGGCTACACCTTC. Complete variable domain (other parts from reference TRBV30 and TRBJ1-2): SQTIHQWPATLVQPVGSPLSLECTVEGTSNPNLYWYRQAAGRGLQLLFYSVGIGQISSEVPQNLSASRPQDRQFILSSKKLLLSDSGFYLCASEGRVDLNGYTFGSGTRLTVV.

This sequence joins TRBV7-9 and TRBJ1-2, with D perhaps matching TRBD1 (5 bases). V dropped 1 base and J dropped 11 bases, with 14 bases sitting between them. The CDR3 length is 13 residues. Germline-derived CDR1 and CDR2 are SEHNR and FQNEAQ (reference sequence). The CDR3: CASSLDVGAGYTF. As DNA, the CDR3 is TGTGCCAGCAGCTTAGATGTAGGGGCGGGATACACCTTC.

The chain employs TRBV19 and TRBJ2-3; 8 bases match TRBD2. Germline CDR1 LNHDA, CDR2 SQIVND (reference sequence). The ends lost 4 bases at V and 3 bases at J; junction bases unmatched: 9. The CDR3 runs to 16 residues. The CDR3 loop reads CASSTLSGRGTDTQYF. For the CDR3, the DNA is TGTGCCAGTAGTACCCTAAGCGGGAGAGGGACAGATACGCAGTATTTT.

In DNA, the CDR3 is TGTGCCAGCAGCTGGGGGCGCGCAGAAACCTACGAGCAGTACTTC. Encoded protein: CASSWGRAETYEQYF. The chain recombines TRBV11-2 with TRBJ2-7; D perhaps matches TRBD1 (6 bases). V dropped 4 bases and J dropped 2 bases, with 15 bases sitting between them. Germline CDR1 is SGHAT and CDR2 is FQNNGV. The CDR3 runs 15 residues.